A selection of T cell receptor beta chains follows, all from one sample in a study of T cell clusters in autoimmune cytopenias. TCRdb processed the multiplex PCR reads again and assigns one entry to each CDR3 protein, with no DNA. The specimen's table records a few thousand distinct CDR3 sequences. These same data were also listed under a study on T cell repertoires in aging, cancer and after chemotherapy.

The sample was peripheral blood. These receptor sequences come from a human donor in good health. CDR3s include the opening cysteine and the closing phenylalanine or tryptophan. Expanded clones are given a class, and other clones once, few, many or no size at all.

>-|TRBV14|TRBJ2-7|15
CASSLLGLDTYEQYF
>-|TRBV2|TRBJ2-1|12
CASSVRQGEQFF
>-|TRBV7-9|TRBJ2-1|15
CASTDMGDYYNEQFF
>-|TRBV7-9|TRBJ1-5|16
CASSPQFSAVHQPQHF
>-|TRBV5-1|TRBJ1-4|15
CASSFDGTVNEKLFF
>-|TRBV4-3|TRBJ2-3|12
CASSQEDDTQYF
>-|TRBV5-1|TRBJ2-7|15
CASSLVAGGRYEQYF
>-|TRBV7-2|TRBJ1-6|14
CASSLAIQGAPLHF
>-|TRBV28|TRBJ2-3|13
CASKYPGTDTQYF
>medium-sized|TRBV5-4|TRBJ1-6|18
CASSFAGQPSSYNSPLHF
>medium-sized|TRBV19|TRBJ2-1|14
CASSPEMGPTEQFF
>-|TRBV20-1|TRBJ1-5|15
CSAPVGGYSNQPQHF
>-|TRBV10-3|TRBJ2-5|15
CAISSPGTEQETQYF
>-|TRBV20-1|TRBJ2-5|11
CSANGEETQYF
>medium-sized|TRBV5-4|TRBJ2-5|17
CASSSLLAGAPLETQYF
>medium-sized|TRBV12-3/TRBV12-4|TRBJ2-7|13
CASSISSFDEQYF
>medium-sized|TRBV27|TRBJ2-7|14
CASSSVYSLYEQYF
>-|TRBV20-1|TRBJ2-1|15
CSALPRASGYNEQFF
>-|TRBV20-1|TRBJ1-2|13
CSASGSLLYGYTF
>-|TRBV6-2/TRBV6-3|TRBJ1-2|15
CASSYLAGSSGGYTF
>-|TRBV5-1|TRBJ2-7|18
CASSLGSETGTRIREQYF
>medium-sized|TRBV4-3|TRBJ2-5|14
CASSQEWRAETQYF
>medium-sized|TRBV18|TRBJ1-1|13
CASSPPRNTEAFF
>-|TRBV7-2|TRBJ2-5|11
CASSFQETQYF
>-|TRBV12-5|TRBJ2-1|17
CASGLVLMSRRNNEQFF
>medium-sized|TRBV5-5|TRBJ2-7|14
CASSLEPSGTEQYF
>medium-sized|TRBV29-1|TRBJ1-3|13
CSVGVSAGNTIYF